A single sample is the source of the 18 T cell receptor beta chains below, sequenced in a study of control samples from healthy donors and cancer patients. Method: immunoSEQ multiplex PCR; TCRdb's copy keeps in-frame clones and lacks some. The sample holds 150,000 to 180,000 clones, 90% to 95% seen once. Sequenced: blood. The source of these receptors is a man aged 40-55 years in good health.

The chain links TRBV4-1 to TRBJ1-5, with 9 bases fitting TRBD1. Germline loops: CDR1 MGHRA, CDR2 YSYEKL. The CDR3 length is 15 residues. V was pared by 1 base and J by 7 bases, with 5 bases of the junction left unmatched. The CDR3 protein is CASSQVWTGDQPQHF. CDR3 bases: TGCGCCAGCAGCCAAGTTTGGACAGGGGACCAGCCCCAGCATTTT.

This clone was seen a single time. This sequence joins TRBV7-9 and TRBJ1-1; possibly TRBD1 for D (6 bases). Germline CDR1 and CDR2: SEHNR and FQNEAQ (reference sequence). Trimming took off 0 bases at V and 4 bases at J, with 18 bases between the two ends. This CDR3 is built from 17 residues. CDR3 sequence: CASSLAQGRAMSTEAFF. In DNA, the CDR3 is TGTGCCAGCAGCTTAGCGCAGGGGAGGGCTATGAGCACTGAAGCTTTCTTT. Full variable domain (outside the CDR3, taken from reference TRBV7-9 and TRBJ1-1): DTGVSQNPRHKITKRGQNVTFRCDPISEHNRLYWYRQTLGQGPEFLTYFQNEAQLEKSRLLSDRFSAERPKGSFSTLEIQRTEQGDSAMYLCASSLAQGRAMSTEAFFGQGTRLTVV.

This clone was recorded once. The gene calls are TRBV2 and TRBJ1-2; D is unresolved. The CDR3 length is 12 residues. Looked up from germline, CDR1 is SNHLY and CDR2 is FYNNEI. V was shortened by 9 bases and J by 0 bases, with 8 bases between the two germline ends. CDR3 DNA: TGTGCCAGGACCACTGCTAACTATGGCTACACCTTC. Protein product: CARTTANYGYTF.

The rearrangement links TRBV30 to TRBJ1-3; no definite D call. The CDR3 extends over 12 amino acids. Trimming pared 4 bases from V and 4 bases from J, leaving 8 bases between. Germline V gene sequence: CDR1 GTSNPN, CDR2 SVGIG (reference sequence). As DNA, the CDR3 is TGTGCCTGGAAGGGAGGAGGAAACACCATATATTTT. Protein sequence: CAWKGGGNTIYF.

V and J are TRBV15 and TRBJ2-1; no reliable D call. The V end lost 0 bases, the J end lost 9 bases, and 9 bases lay between the germline ends. CDR1 and CDR2 (germline): LNHNV, YYDKDF (reference sequence). This CDR3 is built from 13 residues. The CDR3 protein is CATSRDRAGEQFF. Here the CDR3 DNA reads TGTGCCACCAGCAGAGATCGGGCAGGTGAGCAGTTCTTC.

The V gene is TRBV19, the J gene TRBJ2-7, with D perhaps being TRBD1 or TRBD2 (5 bases each). This CDR3 spans 14 amino acids. Germline V CDR1 and CDR2: LNHDA, SQIVND (reference sequence). Trimming left V 5 bases short and J 2 bases short, with 13 bases between. CDR3 region: CASSPLEGTYEQYF. The CDR3 nucleotides read TGTGCCAGTAGTCCGCTAGAGGGGACCTACGAGCAGTACTTC.

The V gene is TRBV27, the J gene TRBJ2-7, with D perhaps TRBD1 or TRBD2 (5 bases each). CDR3 length: 20 amino acids. The germline CDR1 and CDR2 sequences are MNHEY and SMNVEV (reference sequence). V was pared by 3 bases and J by 5 bases, with 32 bases between. CDR3 residues: CASSFGPPALGVGFGNEQYF. CDR3 DNA sequence: TGTGCCAGCAGTTTCGGTCCCCCTGCATTGGGGGTTGGATTTGGGAACGAGCAGTACTTC.

J is TRBJ1-4 and V is TRBV6-6; 7 nucleotides align to TRBD1. This CDR3 region has 14 residues. Trimming took 7 bases from V and 10 from J; bases not matched to a gene: 12. Germline V gene lookup returns CDR1 MNHNY and CDR2 SVGAGI (reference sequence). The CDR3 bases are TGTGCCAGCATCCACCGGGACAGAAGGGGAAAACTGTTTTTT. Translated: CASIHRDRRGKLFF.

The rearrangement links TRBV2 to TRBJ1-5; D ambiguous. The CDR3 has 12 amino acids. The germline gives CDR1 SNHLY, CDR2 FYNNEI. V lost 4 bases, J lost 3 bases, and 4 bases lay in between. CDR3 DNA: TGTGCCAGCAGTGGAAACAATCAGCCCCAGCATTTT. Amino acid sequence: CASSGNNQPQHF.

V and J are TRBV7-2 and TRBJ2-7; no reliable D call. This CDR3 comprises 14 residues. The V end was cut by 7 bases, the J end by 0 bases, with 13 bases between. In germline, CDR1 is SGHTA, CDR2 FQGNSA. The DNA for the CDR3 is TGTGCCAGCACCCCGGGTAGGAGCTCCTACGAGCAGTACTTC. This encodes CASTPGRSSYEQYF.

The rearrangement links TRBV9 to TRBJ1-1; D uncertain. The germline CDR1 and CDR2 sequences are SGDLS and YYNGEE. V was shortened by 3 bases and J by 6 bases, with 15 bases between the two germline ends. The CDR3 is 14 amino acids. CDR3 loop: CASSGHTRHPEAFF. DNA of the CDR3: TGTGCCAGCAGCGGCCATACGAGGCACCCTGAAGCTTTCTTT.

The chain joins TRBV6-5 to TRBJ1-2; possibly TRBD1 for D (5 bases). The germline V and J ends were trimmed by 5 bases and 6 bases, with 10 bases remaining between them. CDR3 length equals 12 residues. In germline, CDR1 is MNHEY, CDR2 SVGAGI. The CDR3: CASSPGGDGYTF. As DNA, the CDR3 is TGTGCCAGCAGTCCCGGGGGGGATGGCTACACCTTC.

The chain joins TRBV6-2 or TRBV6-3 to TRBJ1-1; no clear D gene. The germline V gene encodes CDR1 MNHEY and CDR2 SVGEGT. The CDR3 loop spans 14 amino acids. Trimming pared 2 bases from V and 1 base from J, leaving 8 bases between. The CDR3 region is CASSYGGGNTEAFF. The CDR3 DNA sequence: TGTGCCAGCAGTTACGGCGGCGGGAACACTGAAGCTTTCTTT.

V is TRBV4-3 and J is TRBJ2-1, with D perhaps matching TRBD1 (6 bases). Germline assignment: CDR1 LGHNA and CDR2 YSLEER. V lost 0 bases, J lost 4 bases, and 19 bases lay in between. The CDR3 extends over 18 amino acids. Written as DNA, the CDR3 is TGCGCCAGCAGCCAAGAAACCATGGCAGGGCAGGGGTACAATGAGCAGTTCTTC. Translated: CASSQETMAGQGYNEQFF.

The chain carries TRBV18 and TRBJ2-7; D is tentatively TRBD1 or TRBD2 (6 bases each). The germline V gene encodes CDR1 KGHSH and CDR2 LQKENI. CDR3 size: 13 residues. Trimming took 5 bases from V and 2 from J, leaving 10 bases between them. The CDR3 here is CASSTGDTYEQYF. Written as DNA, the CDR3 is TGTGCCAGCTCAACGGGGGACACCTACGAGCAGTACTTC.

This chain uses TRBV7-9 with TRBJ2-7; D perhaps matches TRBD1 (5 bases). The ends were cut back, 1 base at V and 2 bases at J, with 12 bases in the middle. Germline V lookup: CDR1 SEHNR, CDR2 FQNEAQ (reference sequence). CDR3 length: 15 amino acids. In DNA, the CDR3 is TGTGCCAGCAGCTTAGACCCCACAGGAGCCTACGAGCAGTACTTC. It is translated as CASSLDPTGAYEQYF.

In this sample, this clone turned up once. This chain uses TRBV6-5 with TRBJ2-2; the D gene is possibly TRBD1 (5 bases). Germline values: CDR1 MNHEY, CDR2 SVGAGI. This CDR3 has 14 residues. Trimming cost V 7 bases and J 3 bases, with 12 bases left between them. CDR3 nucleotide sequence: TGTGCCAGCACCACTTCAGGGTACACCGGGGAGCTGTTTTTT. Translating gives CASTTSGYTGELFF.

CDR3 residues: CASSFSGVYTF. CDR3 bases: TGTGCCAGCAGCTTCTCGGGAGTCTACACCTTC. The V call is TRBV5-4, the J call TRBJ1-2; the D is unclear. Trimming pared 2 bases from V and 10 bases from J, leaving 9 bases between. The CDR3 length is 11 residues. Germline CDR1 SGHNT, CDR2 YYREEE (reference sequence). The whole variable domain, filled in from reference TRBV5-4 and TRBJ1-2, reads ETGVTQSPTHLIKTRGQQVTLRCSSQSGHNTVSWYQQALGQGPQFIFQYYREEENGRGNFPPRFSGLQFPNYSSELNVNALELDDSALYLCASSFSGVYTFGSGTRLTVV.